Each of the 9 T cell receptor beta chains below was sequenced from the same sample in a study of patients and donors after allogeneic stem cell transplantation. TCRdb re-called the RT-PCR reads with MiXCR, one entry per CDR3 protein. Of about 960,000 distinct CDR3 sequences in the sample, roughly 18% were seen once. Material for sequencing was blood, either unsorted or a sorted T cell fraction (not recorded which). The receptor set was obtained from a human donor who was either an allogeneic HSCT recipient or a stem cell or donor lymphocyte infusion donor (not recorded which). It is not recorded whose cells these are; they may come from a transplant donor.

The sample holds a few counts of this clonotype. The chain recombines TRBV4-2 with TRBJ2-1; D might be TRBD1 (5 bases). This CDR3 is built from 17 residues. Trimming left V 1 base short and J 0 bases short, with 13 bases between. Germline lookup yields CDR1 LGHNA and CDR2 YNFKEQ. CDR3 region: CASSQVGRGSSYNEQFF. Written as DNA, the CDR3 is TGTGCCAGCAGCCAAGTGGGAAGGGGAAGCTCCTACAATGAGCAGTTCTTC.

This clonotype was recorded many times. The genes are TRBV29-1 and TRBJ2-2, with a tentative D call TRBD1 (6 bases). Germline values: CDR1 SQVTM, CDR2 ANQGSEA. The CDR3 runs to 16 residues. V dropped 6 bases and J dropped 6 bases, with 23 bases sitting between them. CDR3 nucleotide sequence: TGCAGCGTCAGTCAGCGCGGCCAAGGGGGTTCCGGGGAGCTGTTTTTT. Its translation is CSVSQRGQGGSGELFF.

This clonotype was counted a few times. V is TRBV13 and J is TRBJ1-1; maybe TRBD1 (5 bases). V lost 2 bases and J lost 1, with 11 bases in between. The CDR3 sequence is 15 residues long. Germline CDR1 PRHDT, CDR2 FYEKMQ (reference sequence). The chain's CDR3 is CASSLSVGQNTEAFF. In nucleotides, the CDR3 is TGTGCCAGCAGCTTATCCGTAGGACAGAACACTGAAGCTTTCTTT.

This clonotype was counted ten times or more. CDR3 residues: CASSFGTGLTYEQYF. The CDR3 nucleotides read TGCGCCAGCAGCTTTGGGACAGGGCTAACCTACGAGCAGTACTTC. This rearrangement joins TRBV5-1 to TRBJ2-7; 9 bases line up with TRBD1. Germline CDR1 reads SGHRS; CDR2 reads YFSETQ. The CDR3 runs 15 residues. V trimming: 2 bases; J trimming: 2 bases; junction bases outside the gene matches: 5.

The chain employs TRBV15 and TRBJ1-5; D gene uncertain. V was cut by 0 bases and J by 6 bases, with 12 bases left in between. In germline, CDR1 is LNHNV, CDR2 YYDKDF (reference sequence). The length of the CDR3 is 15 residues. CDR3 in amino acids: CATSREQGTGQPQHF. The DNA of the CDR3 is TGTGCCACCAGCAGAGAACAAGGAACGGGTCAGCCCCAGCATTTT.

This clonotype was seen at least ten times. This rearrangement joins TRBV20-1 to TRBJ2-7; tentative D call: TRBD2 (5 bases). V was cut by 4 bases and J by 5 bases, with 27 bases left in between. The CDR3 sequence is 17 residues long. The germline gives CDR1 DFQATT, CDR2 SNEGSKA (reference sequence). CDR3 in DNA: TGCAGTGCTAAATCCTCCGTCGTGCGTGAAACGAGGGACGAGCAGTACTTC. It translates to CSAKSSVVRETRDEQYF.

This clonotype was seen a handful of times. This chain uses TRBV7-9 with TRBJ1-5; D is uncertain. Germline-derived CDR1 and CDR2 are SEHNR and FQNEAQ (reference sequence). Trimming took 1 base from V and 7 from J, leaving 11 bases between them. The CDR3 is 14 residues long. In nucleotides, the CDR3 is TGTGCCAGCAGCTTAGGAGGGTCCCCCCAGCCCCAGCATTTT. This translates into CASSLGGSPQPQHF.

This clonotype was seen a few times. The rearrangement joins TRBV5-1 to TRBJ2-2, with D possibly being TRBD2 (5 bases). The V end lost 9 bases, the J end lost 5 bases, and 23 bases lay between the germline ends. Germline V gene lookup returns CDR1 SGHRS and CDR2 YFSETQ. This CDR3 contains 16 residues. The CDR3: CATTRGSKALTGELFF. The CDR3 coding sequence is TGCGCCACCACCCGAGGGAGTAAGGCCCTTACCGGGGAGCTGTTTTTT.

This chain connects TRBV20-1 to TRBJ2-3; 8 bases line up with TRBD2. CDR1 is DFQATT and CDR2 is SNEGSKA in the germline V gene (reference sequence). V was clipped by 0 bases and J by 0 bases; unmatched bases: 5. The CDR3 length is 16 residues. CDR3 in DNA: TGCAGTGCTAGAGATCCCGCTAGCGGGAGCACAGATACGCAGTATTTT. It translates to CSARDPASGSTDTQYF.